This note documents a single T cell receptor beta chain sequence. Its specificity is not known. The junction differs from germline at one of its ends, possibly a read error. The germline V gene encodes CDR1 SGHRS and CDR2 YFSETQ. The CDR3 contains 14 residues. Produced via immunoSEQ multiplex PCR; TCRdb's table is partial and in-frame only. The sample consists of under 150,000 clones, roughly 88% of them appearing once. The data originate from a study of a mutant IDH1 vaccine in newly diagnosed glioma. About the research overall: Beginning 4-6 weeks after radiotherapy alone, or with temozolomide cycles, vaccination took place. Most patients had radiochemotherapy with temozolomide before enrollment; others had one alone. Treated individuals were about 60% male and roughly 40% female, averaging about 41 years of age.

The time point was: week 11, during vaccination. One vaccine dose held 300 ug of mutant IDH1 20-mer peptide and came with topical imiquimod. Each astrocytoma in the donors was new, WHO grade 3 or 4, IDH1-mutant and ATRX-lost. The V gene is TRBV5-1, the J gene TRBJ1-5; D gene ambiguous. The input for sequencing was PBMCs, taken from a glioma patient whose treatment included an IDH1 peptide vaccine. The origin of this receptor is a woman aged 45 to 65 with glioma. Here the CDR3 reads CASRLAPSEGAQHF. The CDR3 DNA reads as TGCGCCAGCAGATTGGCCCCCTCTGAGGGTGCCCAGCATTTT. Together with reference TRBV5-1 and TRBJ1-5, the CDR3 gives the full variable domain: KAGVTQTPRYLIKTRGQQVTLSCSPISGHRSVSWYQQTPGQGLQFLFEYFSETQRNKGNFPGRFSGRQFSNSRSEMNVSTLELGDSALYLCASRLAPSEGAQHFGDGTRLSIL.